A single sample gave rise to the 30 T cell receptor beta chains below, sequenced in a study of blood T cells in healthy people across ages. Next came a second PCR, run for 7 to 11 cycles, which used a sample-barcoded 5' primer along with a J-beta primer mix. One entry per CDR3 protein, called by TCRdb with MiXCR from the 5' RACE reads. Altogether about a million distinct CDR3 sequences are present, more than 30% being singletons, with the ten largest covering around 12%. Material: blood. The receptor set was obtained from a man aged 18 to 29 in good health.

This chain connects TRBV6-1 to TRBJ2-5, with 7 bases identical to TRBD1. V trimming: 2 bases; J trimming: 4 bases; junction bases outside the gene matches: 4. The CDR3 consists of 14 residues. Germline V gene lookup returns CDR1 MNHNS and CDR2 SASEGT. CDR3 in amino acids: CASSERGGRETQYF. The CDR3 DNA reads TGTGCCAGCAGTGAACGAGGGGGCAGAGAGACCCAGTACTTC.

The CDR3 region has the DNA TGCGCCAGCAGACCCGGACAGACTGATCAGCCCCAGCATTTT. This translates into CASRPGQTDQPQHF. The chain is built from TRBV5-1 and TRBJ1-5, with a tentative D call TRBD1 (6 bases). Germline V gene data show CDR1 as SGHRS and CDR2 as YFSETQ. CDR3 length: 14 residues. V dropped 5 bases and J dropped 5 bases, with 14 bases sitting between them.

The rearrangement uses TRBV28 and TRBJ2-3; D remains ambiguous. This CDR3 is built from 16 residues. The germline V and J ends were trimmed by 10 bases and 2 bases, with 22 bases remaining between them. From germline, CDR1 is MDHEN and CDR2 SYDVKM. The CDR3 spells CATEVSGRTNTDTQYF. In DNA form, the CDR3 reads TGTGCCACCGAGGTGTCTGGCCGTACAAACACAGATACGCAGTATTTT.

This clonotype was seen only once. This chain joins TRBV4-2 and TRBJ2-1; no definite D call. CDR1 and CDR2 from the germline V gene are LGHNA and YNFKEQ. The CDR3 runs to 12 residues. V lost 4 bases to trimming and J lost 10 bases, with 11 bases between them. CDR3 nucleotide sequence: TGTGCCAGCAGCCGAGATTATGGGGAGCAGTTCTTC. It is translated as CASSRDYGEQFF.

This clonotype has more than one count but fewer than ten. This chain uses TRBV12-3 or TRBV12-4 with TRBJ1-4; possible D gene TRBD1, 5 bases. V lost 6 bases, J lost 7 bases, and 15 bases lay in between. The CDR3 is made up of 14 amino acids. This CDR3 is CASSYDGTTEKLFF. For the CDR3, the DNA is TGTGCCAGCAGCTACGACGGGACGACTGAAAAACTGTTTTTT.

There are a few counts of this clonotype. The chain carries TRBV20-1 and TRBJ2-1, with TRBD1 identical over 10 bases. J gave up 6 bases and V 5 bases, and 13 bases lay outside the gene matches. There are 16 residues in the CDR3. CDR1 is DFQATT, CDR2 SNEGSKA, per germline (reference sequence). The CDR3 bases are TGCAGTGCTCATCAACCGGGACAGGGGTCCGCCAATGAGCAGTTCTTC. Amino acids: CSAHQPGQGSANEQFF.

The rearrangement links TRBV6-2 or TRBV6-3 to TRBJ2-7; D remains ambiguous. The J call is doubtful: the DNA matches TRBJ2-5 better. Germline V gene sequence: CDR1 MNHEY, CDR2 SVGEGT. The CDR3 is 14 residues long. The CDR3: CASSYSNSWETQYF. CDR3 nucleotide sequence: TGTGCCAGCAGTTACTCGAATAGTTGGGAGACCCAGTACTTC.

A note on this clonotype: Relative to the germline gene, one junction end is altered; a read error may explain this. The chain combines TRBV27 with TRBJ2-3; no clear D gene. The CDR3 extends over 17 amino acids. Looked up from germline, CDR1 is MNHEY and CDR2 is SMNVEV (reference sequence). CDR3 bases: TGTGCCAGTAGTTTCCTTCAAGGGATCCCAAACACAGATACGCAGTATTTT. Translating it yields CASSFLQGIPNTDTQYF.

The rearrangement uses TRBV7-9 and TRBJ2-7; D may be TRBD1 or TRBD2 (5 bases each). The CDR3 contains 14 residues. The ends were cut back, 5 bases at V and 2 bases at J, with 13 bases in the middle. CDR1 and CDR2 (germline): SEHNR, FQNEAQ (reference sequence). The CDR3 DNA reads TGTGCCAGCAGCCCACCGGGACGGCCCTACGAGCAGTACTTC. Amino acid sequence: CASSPPGRPYEQYF. Full variable domain (missing parts from reference TRBV7-9 and TRBJ2-7): DTGVSQNPRHKITKRGQNVTFRCDPISEHNRLYWYRQTLGQGPEFLTYFQNEAQLEKSRLLSDRFSAERPKGSFSTLEIQRTEQGDSAMYLCASSPPGRPYEQYFGPGTRLTVT.

This clonotype turned up a few times. The chain joins TRBV2 to TRBJ1-2; D call uncertain. CDR1 is SNHLY, CDR2 FYNNEI, per germline. Trimming stripped 6 bases from V and 8 bases from J, with 13 bases between. The CDR3 totals 12 residues. In DNA, the CDR3 is TGTGCCAGCAGGCGGTTAAACGGGGGCTACACCTTC. Translated, it gives CASRRLNGGYTF.

The CDR3 region is CASSQAEKGYTF. The CDR3 DNA reads TGTGCCAGCAGCCAAGCGGAAAAGGGCTACACCTTC. This chain uses TRBV3-1 with TRBJ1-2, with D unresolved. This CDR3 comprises 12 residues. Per the germline V gene, CDR1 is LGHDT and CDR2 is YNNKEL (reference sequence). The germline V and J ends were trimmed by 1 base and 8 bases, with 8 bases remaining between them.

This clonotype occurred a few times. The chain recombines TRBV20-1 with TRBJ1-6; 7 bases are shared with TRBD1. Germline V gives CDR1 DFQATT, CDR2 SNEGSKA (reference sequence). V gave up 6 bases and J gave up 7 bases; unmatched junction bases: 12. The CDR3 extends over 15 amino acids. The CDR3 nucleotides are TGCAGTGCCCGTCCGACAGGGACGAGGAATTCACCCCTCCACTTT. This codes for CSARPTGTRNSPLHF.

J is TRBJ2-1 and V is TRBV4-3; D possibly uses TRBD1 or TRBD2 (5 bases each). Near its end, the DNA agrees better with TRBJ2-7, so the J call may be wrong. There are 15 residues in the CDR3. Germline values: CDR1 LGHNA, CDR2 YSLEER. CDR3 nucleotide sequence: TGCGCCAGCAGCCCGGGGCGTTTCTCCTACAATGAGCAGTACTTC. Protein sequence: CASSPGRFSYNEQYF.

Only a few counts were recorded for this clonotype. The V call is TRBV18, the J call TRBJ2-5; the match to TRBD1 covers 7 bases. This CDR3 has 15 residues. The V gene end was trimmed by 8 bases and the J gene end by 3 bases; junction bases not matched to a gene: 12. Germline lookup yields CDR1 KGHSH and CDR2 LQKENI. DNA of the CDR3: TGTGCCAGCACAAGCCCAGGGACAGCTGAAGAGACCCAGTACTTC. Translating gives CASTSPGTAEETQYF.

The chain has TRBV4-1 and TRBJ2-1; possibly TRBD1 for D (6 bases). Germline CDR1 is MGHRA and CDR2 is YSYEKL. The CDR3 has 16 amino acids. V was trimmed by 8 bases and J by 0 bases, leaving 17 bases between them. The CDR3 sequence is CASGSRTAHSYNEQFF. As DNA, the CDR3 is TGCGCCAGCGGAAGCAGGACAGCACACTCCTACAATGAGCAGTTCTTC.

About this clonotype itself: Mismatch with germline at one junction end may stem from a read error. The V call is TRBV29-1, the J call TRBJ1-1, with no clear D. This CDR3 contains 11 residues. CDR1 and CDR2 from the germline V gene are SQVTM and ANQGSEA. In DNA form, the CDR3 reads TGCAGCGTTACACCGAACATTGAAGCTTTCTTT. This codes for CSVTPNIEAFF.

The chain recombines TRBV25-1 with TRBJ2-7, with D perhaps matching TRBD2 (5 bases). V dropped 6 bases and J dropped 2 bases, with 14 bases sitting between them. This CDR3 has 14 amino acids. Germline loops: CDR1 MGHDK, CDR2 SYGVNS. This CDR3 reads CASRLSGIAYEQYF. The DNA for the CDR3 is TGTGCCAGCAGGTTATCCGGGATAGCCTACGAGCAGTACTTC.

In this sample, this clonotype turned up a few times. The chain joins TRBV9 to TRBJ2-3; D is unclear. The germline V and J ends were trimmed by 0 bases and 0 bases, with 8 bases remaining between them. CDR3 length: 15 residues. CDR1 and CDR2 from the germline V gene are SGDLS and YYNGEE. CDR3 protein: CASSVGSLSTDTQYF. The DNA for the CDR3 is TGTGCCAGCAGCGTAGGCTCCCTTAGCACAGATACGCAGTATTTT. The full variable domain, in which reference TRBV9 and TRBJ2-3 provide the parts outside the CDR3, is DSGVTQTPKHLITATGQRVTLRCSPRSGDLSVYWYQQSLDQGLQFLIQYYNGEERAKGNILERFSAQQFPDLHSELNLSSLELGDSALYFCASSVGSLSTDTQYFGPGTRLTVL.

V usage is TRBV20-1 and J usage is TRBJ2-1; the match to TRBD2 covers 9 bases. The germline CDR1 and CDR2 sequences are DFQATT and SNEGSKA (reference sequence). The CDR3 runs to 16 residues. Trimming removed 3 bases from V and 4 bases from J; junction bases left unmatched: 10. The CDR3 sequence: CSASPSSGESYNEQFF. DNA of the CDR3: TGCAGTGCTAGCCCCTCTAGCGGGGAGTCTTACAATGAGCAGTTCTTC.

In DNA form, the CDR3 reads TGTGCCACCAGTGCCGACGGGAACACTGAAGCTTTCTTT. Translation: CATSADGNTEAFF. The chain couples TRBV24-1 to TRBJ1-1; D gene uncertain. Trimming left V 5 bases short and J 1 base short, with 7 bases between. CDR3 length: 13 amino acids. Per the germline V gene, CDR1 is KGHDR and CDR2 is SFDVKD.

The chain has TRBV7-3 and TRBJ2-3; no clear D. The germline V gene encodes CDR1 SGHTA and CDR2 FQGTGA. This CDR3 contains 14 residues. The ends were cut back, 5 bases at V and 4 bases at J, with 13 bases in the middle. The CDR3 is CASSPGPNADTQYF. CDR3 DNA sequence: TGTGCCAGCAGCCCAGGACCTAACGCAGATACGCAGTATTTT.

This clonotype has ten or more counts. The chain recombines TRBV5-1 with TRBJ2-1; maybe TRBD1 (6 bases). Germline CDR1 and CDR2: SGHRS and YFSETQ. The V end was cut by 3 bases, the J end by 7 bases, with 17 bases between. The CDR3 runs to 15 residues. This chain's CDR3 is CASSSETGILNEQFF. As DNA, the CDR3 is TGCGCCAGCAGCTCTGAGACAGGAATTCTAAATGAGCAGTTCTTC.

V gene TRBV27 combines with J gene TRBJ1-2; the match to TRBD1 covers 8 bases. With 5 bases clipped from V and 6 bases from J, the junction kept 14 bases outside the gene matches. Looked up from germline, CDR1 is MNHEY and CDR2 is SMNVEV (reference sequence). This CDR3 has 16 amino acids. The CDR3 nucleotides read TGTGCCAGCAGTCGAAGACAGGGGACTAGTTCTAATGGCTACACCTTC. The encoded protein is CASSRRQGTSSNGYTF.

The DNA of the CDR3 is TGTGCCAGCACCCCGTGGCCCAGCAGTTACGGAGGGGCAGGGAACTTTCGAGATACGCAGTATTTT. Its protein product is CASTPWPSSYGGAGNFRDTQYF. The chain carries TRBV6-1 and TRBJ2-3; maybe TRBD2 (6 bases). The CDR3 runs to 22 residues. Trimming took off 7 bases at V and 5 bases at J, with 40 bases between the two ends. The germline V gene has CDR1 MNHNS and CDR2 SASEGT.

V usage is TRBV7-3 and J usage is TRBJ2-7, with TRBD2 identical over 13 bases. The V segment lost 4 bases and the J segment 7 bases; nucleotides outside the gene matches: 10. The CDR3 has 16 amino acids. Germline values: CDR1 SGHTA, CDR2 FQGTGA. CDR3 nucleotides: TGTGCCAGCAGCTACGAAACTAGCGGGGGGGGGCATGAGCAGTACTTC. Its protein product is CASSYETSGGGHEQYF.

This clonotype showed up just a few times. The J gene is TRBJ2-5, the V gene TRBV7-7; D remains ambiguous. The V end was cut by 4 bases, the J end by 1 base, with 16 bases between. This CDR3 comprises 16 residues. Looked up from germline, CDR1 is SSHAT and CDR2 is FNYEAQ (reference sequence). The CDR3 region has the DNA TGTGCCAGCAGCTCAGACCCGTATCCCTCCCAAGAGACCCAGTACTTC. Its protein product is CASSSDPYPSQETQYF.

The chain recombines TRBV6-5 with TRBJ1-5, with D unresolved. V lost 6 bases, J lost 6 bases, and 12 bases lay in between. The CDR3 has 13 residues. CDR1 MNHEY and CDR2 SVGAGI come from the germline V gene. CDR3 sequence reads: CASRRVWSQPQHF. The DNA of the CDR3 is TGTGCCAGCAGACGGGTTTGGAGTCAGCCCCAGCATTTT.

This clonotype appeared once. The chain links TRBV11-1 to TRBJ1-6; D perhaps matches TRBD1 (6 bases). V was shortened by 5 bases and J by 4 bases, with 12 bases between the two germline ends. The CDR3 sequence is 15 residues long. The V gene's germline CDR1 is SGHAT and CDR2 FQDESV (reference sequence). This chain's CDR3 is CASSRSGQYNSPLHF. The DNA for the CDR3 is TGTGCCAGCAGCCGGAGTGGACAGTATAATTCACCCCTCCACTTT. Full variable domain (remainder filled in from reference TRBV11-1 and TRBJ1-6): EAEVAQSPRYKITEKSQAVAFWCDPISGHATLYWYRQILGQGPELLVQFQDESVVDDSQLPKDRFSAERLKGVDSTLKIQPAELGDSAMYLCASSRSGQYNSPLHFGNGTRLTVT.

The chain recombines TRBV6-2 or TRBV6-3 with TRBJ2-7, with D possibly being TRBD1 or TRBD2 (5 bases each). Trimming removed 2 bases from V and 6 bases from J, with 8 bases in between. The CDR3 length is 12 residues. The V gene's germline CDR1 is MNHEY and CDR2 SVGEGT. Here the CDR3 reads CASSYVGTEQYF. The DNA for the CDR3 is TGTGCCAGCAGTTACGTGGGGACCGAGCAGTACTTC.

V and J are TRBV13 and TRBJ2-1; TRBD1 aligns across 7 bases. Germline CDR1 and CDR2: PRHDT and FYEKMQ (reference sequence). V lost 4 bases and J lost 5; bases outside the gene matches: 5. The CDR3 runs 14 residues. CDR3: CASSSGTADNEQFF. CDR3 in DNA: TGTGCCAGCAGCTCCGGGACAGCAGACAATGAGCAGTTCTTC.